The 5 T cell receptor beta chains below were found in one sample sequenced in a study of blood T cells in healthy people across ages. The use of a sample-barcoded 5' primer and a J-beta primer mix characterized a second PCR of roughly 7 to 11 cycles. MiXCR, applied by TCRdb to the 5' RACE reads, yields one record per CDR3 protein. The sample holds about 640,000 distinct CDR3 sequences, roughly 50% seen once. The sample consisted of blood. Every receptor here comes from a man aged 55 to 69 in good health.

CDR3 loop: CSASEGGLYEQYF. The CDR3 DNA reads TGCAGTGCTAGCGAAGGGGGACTCTACGAGCAGTACTTC. J is TRBJ2-7 and V is TRBV20-1; either TRBD1 or TRBD2 may fit D (6 bases each). Germline CDR1 and CDR2: DFQATT and SNEGSKA (reference sequence). The V gene lost 3 bases and the J gene lost 3 bases, with 12 bases spanning the gap. CDR3 length: 13 residues.

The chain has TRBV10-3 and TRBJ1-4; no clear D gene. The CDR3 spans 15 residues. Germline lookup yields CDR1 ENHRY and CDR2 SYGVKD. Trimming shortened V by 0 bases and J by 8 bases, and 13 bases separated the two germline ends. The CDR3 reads CAISESLNSGEKLFF. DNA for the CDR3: TGTGCCATCAGTGAGTCGCTGAACAGCGGGGAAAAACTGTTTTTT.

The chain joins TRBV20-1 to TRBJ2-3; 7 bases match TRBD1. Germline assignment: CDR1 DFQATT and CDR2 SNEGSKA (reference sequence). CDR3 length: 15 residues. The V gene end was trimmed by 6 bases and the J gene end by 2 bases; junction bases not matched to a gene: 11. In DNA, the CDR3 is TGCAGTGCAGCTCCCGGACAGGCCTTCACAGATACGCAGTATTTT. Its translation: CSAAPGQAFTDTQYF.

The CDR3 coding sequence is TGTGCCAGCAGCCCCGCTAGCGGGGGCAGAGAGCAGTACTTC. It codes for CASSPASGGREQYF. The chain links TRBV7-9 to TRBJ2-5, with 10 bases matching TRBD2. Germline loops: CDR1 SEHNR, CDR2 FQNEAQ (reference sequence). V was pared by 5 bases and J by 11 bases, with 11 bases of the junction left unmatched. The CDR3 length is 14 residues.

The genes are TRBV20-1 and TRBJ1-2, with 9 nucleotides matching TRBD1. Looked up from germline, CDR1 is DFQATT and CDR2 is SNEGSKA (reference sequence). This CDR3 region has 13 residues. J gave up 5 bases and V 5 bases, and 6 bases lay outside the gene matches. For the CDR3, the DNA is TGCAGTGCTTGGACCGGGACAGGGTATGGCTACACCTTC. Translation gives CSAWTGTGYGYTF.